This is a list of T cell receptor beta chains from one sample in a study of CD8+ T cells in alopecia areata. Libraries were prepared by immunoSEQ multiplex PCR; TCRdb keeps only in-frame clonotypes and omits some of them. Of 200,000 to 250,000 clones in the sample, about three fifths were seen once. The specimen comprised CD4+ T cells sorted from blood, sampled at week 4, from a patient treated with tofacitinib. These receptors were taken from a human donor with alopecia areata. Both conserved end residues are part of each CDR3. D genes are given only for firm matches. The size entry is marked missing in some rows and otherwise reads once, few, many or a size class.

size | J | D | V | CDR3 | DNA
- | TRBJ2-3 | - | TRBV4-3 | CASSQVGGDTQYF | TGCGCCAGCAGCCAAGTTGGAGGAGATACGCAGTATTTT
- | TRBJ2-2 | TRBD2 | TRBV30 | CAWSVPGRDTGELFF | TGTGCCTGGAGTGTACCAGGGAGGGACACCGGGGAGCTGTTTTTT
- | TRBJ1-3 | - | TRBV29-1 | CSVASGSGNTIYF | TGCAGCGTTGCATCAGGGTCTGGAAACACCATATATTTT
few | TRBJ2-2 | - | TRBV7-2 | CASSLNWGRGGELFF | TGTGCCAGCAGCTTAAATTGGGGGCGCGGCGGGGAGCTGTTTTTT
- | TRBJ2-7 | - | TRBV30 | CAWSVLYEQYF | TGTGCCTGGAGTGTACTCTACGAGCAGTACTTC
- | TRBJ1-1 | - | TRBV29-1 | CSARQSGATEAFF | TGCAGCGCTAGACAGTCAGGGGCCACTGAAGCTTTCTTT
few | TRBJ2-6 | - | TRBV6-1 | CASSGSPLSGANVLTF | TGTGCCAGCAGTGGATCTCCCCTCTCTGGGGCCAACGTCCTGACTTTC
- | TRBJ2-7 | TRBD1 | TRBV27 | CASSFRQGASSYEQYF | TGTGCCAGCAGTTTCAGACAGGGGGCGAGCTCCTACGAGCAGTACTTC
- | TRBJ1-2 | - | TRBV29-1 | CSVEAQILYGYTF | TGCAGCGTTGAAGCCCAGATCCTCTATGGCTACACCTTC
- | TRBJ2-3 | - | TRBV6-5 | CASSPPGVTQYF | TGTGCCAGCAGTCCCCCAGGGGTTACGCAGTATTTT
few | TRBJ1-1 | - | TRBV2 | CASSEGGRNTEAFF | TGTGCCAGCAGTGAAGGCGGTAGGAACACTGAAGCTTTCTTT
- | TRBJ1-1 | TRBD1 | TRBV29-1 | CSAPGQGNTEAFF | TGCAGCGCTCCGGGACAGGGAAACACTGAAGCTTTCTTT
- | TRBJ1-2 | - | TRBV4-1 | CASSQGEADGYTF | TGCGCCAGCAGCCAAGGGGAGGCGGATGGCTACACCTTC
- | TRBJ1-1 | - | TRBV30 | CAWSQGRRTEAFF | TGTGCCTGGAGCCAGGGACGCAGGACTGAAGCTTTCTTT
- | TRBJ1-2 | TRBD1 | TRBV29-1 | CSVDGDRGDYGYTF | TGCAGCGTTGATGGGGACAGGGGCGACTATGGCTACACCTTC
- | TRBJ1-2 | - | TRBV28 | CASTVDRLYGYTF | TGTGCCAGCACTGTGGACAGACTCTATGGCTACACCTTC
- | TRBJ2-6 | - | TRBV27 | CASRVGRGTGANVLTF | TGTGCCAGCAGGGTGGGCAGAGGAACTGGGGCCAACGTCCTGACTTTC
- | TRBJ1-2 | - | TRBV19 | CASSLRTGGLALAF | TGTGCCAGTAGTCTGAGGACTGGAGGTTTGGCTTTGGCCTTC
- | TRBJ2-5 | - | TRBV25-1 | CASSESDKYQETQYF | TGTGCCAGCAGTGAATCCGACAAGTACCAAGAGACCCAGTACTTC
- | TRBJ1-1 | - | TRBV5-1 | CASRPEPLNEAFF | TGCGCCAGCAGACCCGAGCCACTGAATGAAGCTTTCTTT
- | TRBJ1-1 | - | TRBV29-1 | CSVDLTGTNTEAFF | TGCAGCGTCGACCTAACAGGGACAAACACTGAAGCTTTCTTT
- | TRBJ1-5 | - | TRBV30 | CAWTQGSNQPQHF | TGTGCCTGGACCCAGGGGAGCAATCAGCCCCAGCATTTT
- | TRBJ1-4 | TRBD1 | TRBV25-1 | CASSEWGQGEKLFF | TGTGCCAGCAGTGAATGGGGACAGGGCGAAAAACTGTTTTTT
- | TRBJ2-7 | - | TRBV27 | CASSPTRGPGIYEQYF | TGTGCCAGCAGTCCAACTCGTGGGCCAGGGATATACGAGCAGTACTTC
few | TRBJ2-7 | - | TRBV15 | CATSRDSLSYEQYF | TGTGCCACCAGCAGAGACAGCCTTTCCTACGAGCAGTACTTC
- | TRBJ2-5 | - | TRBV7-8 | CASSLAYGETQYF | TGTGCCAGCAGCTTAGCATATGGGGAGACCCAGTACTTC
few | TRBJ1-2 | - | TRBV6-6 | CASSTSEDYGYTF | TGTGCCAGCAGTACTTCAGAAGACTATGGCTACACCTTC
- | TRBJ1-2 | - | TRBV2 | CASSTRQVHGYTF | TGTGCCAGCAGTACCCGACAGGTACATGGCTACACCTTC
- | TRBJ2-3 | TRBD2 | TRBV7-3 | CASSPPGLAGGGQYF | TGTGCCAGCAGCCCGCCGGGACTAGCGGGGGGTGGGCAGTATTTT
- | TRBJ2-5 | - | TRBV29-1 | CSVVSFETQYF | TGCAGCGTTGTTAGTTTTGAGACCCAGTACTTC
- | TRBJ1-1 | - | TRBV30 | CAWRVLLNTEAFF | TGTGCCTGGAGAGTCCTACTGAACACTGAAGCTTTCTTT
- | TRBJ2-5 | - | TRBV5-1 | CASSLGGKETQYF | TGCGCCAGCAGCTTGGGCGGTAAAGAGACCCAGTACTTC
- | TRBJ2-3 | - | TRBV4-3 | CASSVSRGTDTQYF | TGCGCCAGCAGCGTATCTAGGGGAACAGATACGCAGTATTTT
- | TRBJ2-5 | - | TRBV9 | CASSPRLQETQYF | TGTGCCAGCAGCCCCCGATTGCAAGAGACCCAGTACTTC
- | TRBJ2-5 | - | TRBV29-1 | CSVYQAQETQYF | TGCAGCGTTTATCAAGCCCAAGAGACCCAGTACTTC
- | TRBJ1-4 | - | TRBV30 | CAWDSGITEKLFF | TGTGCCTGGGATTCGGGGATAACTGAAAAACTGTTTTTT
few | TRBJ1-2 | - | TRBV6-1 | CASTDTGGGYGYTF | TGTGCCAGCACCGACACGGGGGGCGGCTATGGCTACACCTTC
- | TRBJ1-1 | TRBD1 | TRBV10-3 | CAIRAGQGNTEAFF | TGTGCCATCAGGGCGGGACAGGGGAACACTGAAGCTTTCTTT
- | TRBJ1-4 | - | TRBV27 | CASSWQAFDEKLFF | TGTGCCAGCAGTTGGCAGGCGTTTGATGAAAAACTGTTTTTT
once | TRBJ1-1 | - | TRBV25-1 | CASSEWAGGGTEAFF | TGTGCCAGCAGTGAATGGGCGGGTGGAGGCACTGAAGCTTTCTTT
- | TRBJ1-1 | TRBD1 | TRBV29-1 | CSVGQDRGTLKAFF | TGCAGCGTTGGACAGGACAGGGGGACCCTCAAGGCTTTCTTT
- | TRBJ1-2 | - | TRBV29-1 | CSVSTVYGYTF | TGCAGCGTTTCAACAGTCTATGGCTACACCTTC
- | TRBJ1-1 | - | TRBV5-1 | CASSFGQLNTEAFF | TGCGCCAGCAGCTTTGGACAGCTAAACACTGAAGCTTTCTTT
- | TRBJ1-2 | - | TRBV29-1 | CSVDKGDGYTF | TGCAGCGTTGACAAGGGGGATGGCTACACCTTC
- | TRBJ1-2 | - | TRBV29-1 | CSVEVNSLGHGYTF | TGCAGCGTTGAAGTAAACTCCCTTGGTCATGGCTACACCTTC
- | TRBJ2-3 | TRBD1 | TRBV29-1 | CSAPGQGIHTQYF | TGCAGCGCCCCGGGACAGGGGATACATACGCAGTATTTT
- | TRBJ2-7 | TRBD1 | TRBV4-3 | CASSQDITGQGFYEQYF | TGCGCCAGCAGCCAAGATATAACAGGACAGGGTTTCTACGAGCAGTACTTC
once | TRBJ1-2 | - | TRBV7-2 | CASSPGMEMRGYTF | TGTGCCAGCAGCCCTGGGATGGAAATGCGGGGCTACACCTTC
few | TRBJ2-7 | - | TRBV4-3 | CASSQVFGHSYEQYF | TGCGCCAGCAGCCAAGTTTTCGGGCATTCCTACGAGCAGTACTTC
few | TRBJ1-2 | - | TRBV30 | CASKRAGGYTF | TGTGCCTCGAAGAGGGCAGGGGGCTACACCTTC
once | TRBJ1-1 | TRBD1 | TRBV30 | CAWRDTGAGKTEAFF | TGTGCCTGGAGGGATACAGGGGCCGGGAAAACTGAAGCTTTCTTT
- | TRBJ1-6 | TRBD1 | TRBV6-6 | CASSHGTGENSPLHF | TGTGCCAGCAGCCACGGGACAGGAGAAAATTCACCCCTCCACTTT
- | TRBJ2-7 | - | TRBV29-1 | CSVRGRVTYEQYF | TGCAGCGTTCGGGGCAGGGTAACCTACGAGCAGTACTTC